Below are 10 T cell receptor beta chains sequenced from a single sample in a study of shared clonotypes between healthy human individuals. The naive CD8 fraction comprised CD45RO-negative cells positively selected for CCR7 and excluded terminally differentiated effector memory CD45RA+ cells. Assay used: immunoSEQ multiplex PCR; TCRdb lists only in-frame clones, some missing. The sample holds about 680,000 clones; around 92% are singletons and the top ten take 24%. What was sequenced was naive CD8+ T cells sorted from blood. The receptor source for this set is a man aged 25 to 40 in good health.

The chain carries TRBV7-9 and TRBJ2-1; D not certain. The V gene's germline CDR1 is SEHNR and CDR2 FQNEAQ (reference sequence). Trimming took 3 bases from V and 9 from J, leaving 9 bases between them. The CDR3 length is 12 residues. The CDR3 sequence is CASSFQPGEQFF. CDR3 DNA sequence: TGTGCCAGCAGCTTCCAGCCTGGTGAGCAGTTCTTC.

V usage is TRBV14 and J usage is TRBJ1-4; D is unresolved. Germline V gene data show CDR1 as SGHDN and CDR2 as FVKESK. Between the trimmed V and J ends, which lost 4 bases and 0 bases, there was a span of 9 bases. The CDR3 length is 15 residues. CDR3: CASSPYGSTNEKLFF. The CDR3 region has the DNA TGTGCCAGCAGCCCTTACGGATCAACTAATGAAAAACTGTTTTTT. Full variable domain (missing parts from reference TRBV14 and TRBJ1-4): EAGVTQFPSHSVIEKGQTVTLRCDPISGHDNLYWYRRVMGKEIKFLLHFVKESKQDESGMPNNRFLAERTGGTYSTLKVQPAELEDSGVYFCASSPYGSTNEKLFFGSGTQLSVL.

The rearrangement links TRBV27 to TRBJ2-5; the D gene is possibly TRBD1 (6 bases). From germline, CDR1 is MNHEY and CDR2 SMNVEV (reference sequence). Trimming took 8 bases from V and 2 from J, leaving 21 bases between them. The CDR3 contains 16 residues. CDR3 DNA: TGTGCCAGCGGGCCCCGAAAACAGGGAAGTCAAGAGACCCAGTACTTC. Translating it yields CASGPRKQGSQETQYF.

A single count supports this clone. The chain joins TRBV9 to TRBJ2-1, with a tentative D call TRBD1 (7 bases). The germline V and J ends were trimmed by 0 bases and 9 bases, with 22 bases remaining between them. Germline CDR1 SGDLS, CDR2 YYNGEE. The CDR3 consists of 17 residues. CDR3 sequence (DNA): TGTGCCAGCAGCGTAGGAGGAGGGGGACAGTCAGGTGGTGAGCAGTTCTTC. Translating it yields CASSVGGGGQSGGEQFF.

This chain connects TRBV25-1 to TRBJ2-7; the D is unclear. From germline, CDR1 is MGHDK and CDR2 SYGVNS. The CDR3 is 10 amino acids. V was clipped by 6 bases and J by 6 bases, with 6 bases between them. In DNA, the CDR3 is TGTGCCAGCAGCCAAATCGAGCAGTACTTC. This translates into CASSQIEQYF.

V usage is TRBV19 and J usage is TRBJ2-1, with a possible D match to TRBD1 (6 bases). Germline loops: CDR1 LNHDA, CDR2 SQIVND (reference sequence). The CDR3 has 12 amino acids. V was trimmed by 6 bases and J by 8 bases, leaving 11 bases between them. CDR3 region: CASSRAGDEQFF. DNA for the CDR3: TGTGCCAGTAGCAGGGCAGGGGATGAGCAGTTCTTC.

This clone was found once. V gene TRBV6-1 combines with J gene TRBJ2-7, with unresolved D. The V gene's germline CDR1 is MNHNS and CDR2 SASEGT. The CDR3 spans 14 residues. Deletions cut 8 bases from V and 0 bases from J, with 14 bases between. In DNA, the CDR3 is TGTGCCAGCCTCGGCACACTGAGCTCCTACGAGCAGTACTTC. The encoded protein is CASLGTLSSYEQYF.

V and J are TRBV2 and TRBJ1-5; weak D call: TRBD1 (6 bases). The CDR3 sequence is 14 residues long. Germline values: CDR1 SNHLY, CDR2 FYNNEI. Trimming pared 2 bases from V and 6 bases from J, leaving 11 bases between. CDR3 residues: CASSERTGAQPQHF. The CDR3 DNA sequence: TGTGCCAGCAGTGAAAGAACGGGGGCTCAGCCCCAGCATTTT.

The chain is built from TRBV7-9 and TRBJ2-1, with TRBD2 as a possible D gene (6 bases). Trimming took off 5 bases at V and 3 bases at J, with 17 bases between the two ends. The length of the CDR3 is 16 residues. In germline, CDR1 is SEHNR, CDR2 FQNEAQ (reference sequence). The CDR3 protein is CASSPVTRTNYNEQFF. The CDR3 coding sequence is TGTGCCAGCAGCCCTGTAACGAGGACTAACTACAATGAGCAGTTCTTC. Filled out from reference TRBV7-9 and TRBJ2-1, the complete variable domain reads DTGVSQNPRHKITKRGQNVTFRCDPISEHNRLYWYRQTLGQGPEFLTYFQNEAQLEKSRLLSDRFSAERPKGSFSTLEIQRTEQGDSAMYLCASSPVTRTNYNEQFFGPGTRLTVL.

The chain carries TRBV4-3 and TRBJ2-5, with D unclear. The CDR3 runs to 15 residues. CDR1 and CDR2 (germline): LGHNA, YSLEER. The V and J ends lost 4 bases and 2 bases respectively, with 14 bases between them. In nucleotides, the CDR3 is TGCGCCAGCAGCCTATTATTCTCAAATCAAGAGACCCAGTACTTC. This translates into CASSLLFSNQETQYF.